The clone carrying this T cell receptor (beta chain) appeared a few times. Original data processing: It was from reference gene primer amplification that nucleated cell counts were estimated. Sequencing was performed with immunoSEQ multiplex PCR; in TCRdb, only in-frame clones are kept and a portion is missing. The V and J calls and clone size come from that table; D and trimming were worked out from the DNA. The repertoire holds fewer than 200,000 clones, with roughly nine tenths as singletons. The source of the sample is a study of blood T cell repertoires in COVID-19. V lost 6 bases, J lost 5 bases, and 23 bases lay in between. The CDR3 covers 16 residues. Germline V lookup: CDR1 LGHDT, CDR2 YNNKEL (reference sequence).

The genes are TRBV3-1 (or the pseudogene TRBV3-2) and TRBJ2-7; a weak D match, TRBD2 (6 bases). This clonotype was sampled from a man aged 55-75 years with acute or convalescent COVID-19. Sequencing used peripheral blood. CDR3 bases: TGTGCCAGCAGGAATGGGGGAGGAATCGGCCAAAACGAGCAGTACTTC. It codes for CASRNGGGIGQNEQYF.